This entry describes one TCR beta chain. Its antigen is unknown. No much larger clonotype is one base removed from it; base qualities were not supplied. The data are from a study of blood T cell repertoires in COVID-19 (dated by TCRdb to between 2020 and 2021). Broadly, across the study: Samples from collaborators originated in the United States, Italy and Spain and spanned both the acute and convalescent phases of COVID-19. The material from the prospective study consisted of cDNA or gDNA derived from T cells, B-cell-depleted T cells, or PBMCs. Subjects who had been exposed to COVID-19, were actively infected with it, or had recovered from it provided the deeply sampled blood TCRbeta repertoires that made up the dataset. The repertoires were released in a freely available public database intended as a resource for research on the immune response to SARS-CoV-2. Samples were obtained from the ongoing ImmuneRACE study (first 160 participants) and from 1,254 subjects provided by 6 global collaborators. Nearly every sample came with metadata listing a de-identified subject ID, COVID-19 status, age in years and sex. Where available, HLA class I and class II types were taken from metadata supplied by the sample provider and were not determined by assay-based typing. General conclusions and limits of the study: Clinical and demographic metadata were provided uncurated, with the amount varying by source and participant.

The immunoSEQ Assay, a bias-controlled multiplex PCR, was used to amplify TCRbeta CDR3 regions from genomic DNA. Per the original workflow: Within the assay, amplification of reference gene primers was used to estimate how many nucleated cells each sample contained. Sequence reads were collapsed and filtered to measure the absolute abundance of every unique TCRbeta CDR3 rearrangement. For each sample, productive Simpson clonality was calculated as the square root of Simpson's diversity index over productive rearrangements. TCRdb stores this immuneACCESS table with in-frame sequences only. Part of the clones is absent; in the studies checked, under half of the shortfall reflects unresolved V genes, and no reason is known for the rest. That table supplies the V and J calls and clone size; D and trimming were determined from the DNA. For this sample the table gives 350,000 to 450,000 clones, of which roughly 88% were detected only once. Around 1.5% of the sample rests with the top ten.

Participants in the prospective study were enrolled through a virtual design, were aged roughly 18 to 95 years, and lived in roughly 24 United States geographic areas. Cohort assignment in the prospective study relied on participant-reported clinical history from a screening survey and a study questionnaire. A participant counted as exposed if, within 2 weeks of entering the study, that participant had been in contact with someone who had a PCR-confirmed or clinician-diagnosed COVID-19 case. In the prospective study, mobile phlebotomists collected whole blood, serum and a nasopharyngeal or oropharyngeal swab from each participant. Over a roughly 2-month period, participants in the prospective study had the option of providing additional blood draws and questionnaires. Blood samples from the prospective study were shipped frozen or at room temperature prior to DNA extraction. From the cysteine up to the phenylalanine, the CDR3 has a length of 13 residues. The CDR3 DNA has 39 bases and is translated from base 1. Clipping removes 4 bases from V and 7 bases from J, with 5 as the unmatched junction base count. In the germline V gene (reference sequence), CDR1 corresponds to SGHNT and CDR2 to YYREEE.

The chain is encoded by TRBV5-4 joined to TRBJ1-5; 7 of the junction bases match TRBD1. The source material was PBMCs or T cells enriched from blood (not recorded which). The receptor was derived from a woman aged 18-35 years who had been exposed to COVID-19. The CDR3 loop reads CASSRGTAQPQHF. The DNA is TGTGCCAGCAGCCGGGGGACAGCCCAGCCCCAGCATTTT.